This paragraph reports one T cell receptor beta chain. This entry is derived from a study of blood T cell repertoires in COVID-19. Study-level background: Samples of COVID-19 (acute and convalescent) were obtained from the United States, Italy and Spain.

Study processing details: For nucleated cells, counts were estimated from reference gene primer amplification. Profiling relied on immunoSEQ multiplex PCR, and the TCRdb table lists in-frame clones only, not all of them. V, J and clone size derive from that table, while D and trimming were established from the DNA sequence. This sample has hundreds of thousands of clones, with roughly 87% found just once. CDR1 and CDR2 (germline): SGHNT, YENEEA. V was cut by 1 base and J by 1 base, with 13 bases left in between. The CDR3 has 16 amino acids. Individuals drawn from around 25 US areas were roughly 18 to 95 years old. Donors in Cohort 3 counted as recovered after two negative PCRs, clearance, or symptom resolution.

This clonotype was obtained from a woman aged 25 to 39 who had recovered from COVID-19. The sequenced material came from PBMCs or T cells enriched from blood (not recorded which). This chain joins TRBV11-3 and TRBJ2-5; D perhaps matches TRBD1 (6 bases). This CDR3 is CASSLGFRTVQETQYF. DNA of the CDR3: TGTGCCAGCAGCTTAGGGTTTCGGACAGTCCAAGAGACCCAGTACTTC.